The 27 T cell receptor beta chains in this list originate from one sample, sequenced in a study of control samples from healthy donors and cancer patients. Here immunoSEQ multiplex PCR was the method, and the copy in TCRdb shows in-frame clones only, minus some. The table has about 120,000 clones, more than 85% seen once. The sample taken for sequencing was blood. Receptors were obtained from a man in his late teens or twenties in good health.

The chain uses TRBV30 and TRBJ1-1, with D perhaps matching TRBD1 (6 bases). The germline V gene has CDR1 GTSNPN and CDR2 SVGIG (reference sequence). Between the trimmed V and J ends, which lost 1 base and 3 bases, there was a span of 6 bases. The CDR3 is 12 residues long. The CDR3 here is CAWSGGHTEAFF. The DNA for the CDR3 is TGTGCCTGGAGTGGGGGGCACACTGAAGCTTTCTTT.

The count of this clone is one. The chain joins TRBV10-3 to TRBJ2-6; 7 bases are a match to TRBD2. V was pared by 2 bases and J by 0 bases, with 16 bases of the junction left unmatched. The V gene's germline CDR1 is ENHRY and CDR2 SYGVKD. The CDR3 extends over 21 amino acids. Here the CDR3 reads CAISETRVTVAGHSGANVLTF. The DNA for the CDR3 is TGTGCCATCAGTGAGACTCGGGTAACGGTAGCGGGCCACTCTGGGGCCAACGTCCTGACTTTC.

The CDR3 sequence: CASEGLAGGTDTQYF. DNA of the CDR3: TGTGCCAGCGAAGGACTAGCGGGAGGAACAGATACGCAGTATTTT. The chain couples TRBV6-5 to TRBJ2-3; 14 bases match TRBD2. The V gene end was trimmed by 8 bases and the J gene end by 3 bases; junction bases not matched to a gene: 4. CDR1 MNHEY and CDR2 SVGAGI come from the germline V gene. The CDR3 extends over 15 amino acids.

Here the CDR3 reads CASSLADSYQPQHF. The DNA for the CDR3 is TGTGCCAGCAGCTTGGCGGACAGTTATCAGCCCCAGCATTTT. This chain connects TRBV5-6 to TRBJ1-5; possible D gene TRBD1, 6 bases. The V and J ends lost 0 bases and 5 bases respectively, with 9 bases between them. The CDR3 has 14 amino acids. Germline V gene data show CDR1 as SGHDT and CDR2 as YYEEEE.

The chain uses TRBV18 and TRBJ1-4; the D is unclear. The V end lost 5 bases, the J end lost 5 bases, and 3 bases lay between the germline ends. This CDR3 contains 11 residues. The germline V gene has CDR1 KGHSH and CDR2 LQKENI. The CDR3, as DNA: TGTGCCAGCTCAGCGAATGAAAAACTGTTTTTT. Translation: CASSANEKLFF. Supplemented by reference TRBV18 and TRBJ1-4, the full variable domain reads NAGVMQNPRHLVRRRGQEARLRCSPMKGHSHVYWYRQLPEEGLKFMVYLQKENIIDESGMPKERFSAEFPKEGPSILRIQQVVRGDSAAYFCASSANEKLFFGSGTQLSVL.

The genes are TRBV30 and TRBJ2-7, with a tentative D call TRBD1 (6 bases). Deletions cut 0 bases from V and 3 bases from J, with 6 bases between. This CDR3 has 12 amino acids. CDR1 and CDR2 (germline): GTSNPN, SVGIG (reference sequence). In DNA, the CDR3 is TGTGCCTGGAGTGTACAGGGCTACGAGCAGTACTTC. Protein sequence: CAWSVQGYEQYF.

CDR3 sequence (DNA): TGTGCCAGCAGTACGAGCGGGAGTTCCGATACGCAGTATTTT. This encodes CASSTSGSSDTQYF. The chain has TRBV27 and TRBJ2-3; TRBD2 matches at 8 bases. The CDR3 contains 14 residues. Trimming removed 5 bases from V and 6 bases from J; junction bases left unmatched: 7. CDR1 is MNHEY and CDR2 is SMNVEV in the germline V gene (reference sequence).

The CDR3 coding sequence is TGTGCCACCAGACAGGTGGTCCGGGACGAGCAGTACTTC. Residues: CATRQVVRDEQYF. The V gene is TRBV7-9, the J gene TRBJ2-7; the D gene is possibly TRBD1 (6 bases). Per the germline V gene, CDR1 is SEHNR and CDR2 is FQNEAQ (reference sequence). Trimming took off 10 bases at V and 5 bases at J, with 18 bases between the two ends. This CDR3 contains 13 residues.

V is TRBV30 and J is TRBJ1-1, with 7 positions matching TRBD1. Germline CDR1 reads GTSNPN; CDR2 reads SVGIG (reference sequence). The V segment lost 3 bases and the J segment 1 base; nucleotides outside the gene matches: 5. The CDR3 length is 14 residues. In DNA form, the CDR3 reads TGTGCCTGGAGCACAGGGGTTTCGAACACTGAAGCTTTCTTT. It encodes CAWSTGVSNTEAFF.

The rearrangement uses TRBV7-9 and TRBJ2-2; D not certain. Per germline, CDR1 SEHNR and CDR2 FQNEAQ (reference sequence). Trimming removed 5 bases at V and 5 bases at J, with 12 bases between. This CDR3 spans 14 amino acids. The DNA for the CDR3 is TGTGCCAGCAGCCATGATGTACTAACCGGGGAGCTGTTTTTT. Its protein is CASSHDVLTGELFF.

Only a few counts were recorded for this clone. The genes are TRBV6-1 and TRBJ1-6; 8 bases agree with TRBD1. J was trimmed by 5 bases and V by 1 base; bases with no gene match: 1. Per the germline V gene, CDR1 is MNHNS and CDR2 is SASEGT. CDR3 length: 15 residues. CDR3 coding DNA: TGTGCCAGCAGTGAAGGGACAGGGAATAATTCACCCCTCCACTTT. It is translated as CASSEGTGNNSPLHF.

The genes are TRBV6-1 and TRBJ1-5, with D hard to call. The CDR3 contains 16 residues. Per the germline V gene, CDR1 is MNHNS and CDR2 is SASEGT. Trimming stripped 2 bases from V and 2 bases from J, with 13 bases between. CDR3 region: CASSENRDIGNQPQHF. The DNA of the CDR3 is TGTGCCAGCAGTGAAAATAGGGATATCGGCAATCAGCCCCAGCATTTT.

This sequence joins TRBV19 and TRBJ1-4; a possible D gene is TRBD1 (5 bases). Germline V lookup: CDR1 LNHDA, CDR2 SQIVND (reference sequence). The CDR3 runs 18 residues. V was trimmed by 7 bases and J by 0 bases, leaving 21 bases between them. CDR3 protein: CASNHHLGQTATNEKLFF. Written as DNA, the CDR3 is TGTGCCAGTAACCATCATCTGGGGCAAACTGCAACTAATGAAAAACTGTTTTTT.

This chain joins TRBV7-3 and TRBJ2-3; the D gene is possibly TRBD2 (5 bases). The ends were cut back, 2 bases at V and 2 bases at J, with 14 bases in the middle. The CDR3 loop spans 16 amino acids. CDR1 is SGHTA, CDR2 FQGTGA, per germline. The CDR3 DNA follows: TGTGCCAGCAGCTTACGGCCAGCGGCCCCCACAGATACGCAGTATTTT. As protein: CASSLRPAAPTDTQYF. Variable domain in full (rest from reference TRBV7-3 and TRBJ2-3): GAGVSQTPSNKVTEKGKYVELRCDPISGHTALYWYRQSLGQGPEFLIYFQGTGAADDSGLPNDRFFAVRPEGSVSTLKIQRTERGDSAVYLCASSLRPAAPTDTQYFGPGTRLTVL.

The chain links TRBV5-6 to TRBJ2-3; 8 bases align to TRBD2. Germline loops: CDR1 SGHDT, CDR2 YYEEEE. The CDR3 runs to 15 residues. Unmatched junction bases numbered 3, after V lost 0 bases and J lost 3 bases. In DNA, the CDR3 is TGTGCCAGCAGCTTGGCACGCGGGAGGACAGATACGCAGTATTTT. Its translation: CASSLARGRTDTQYF.

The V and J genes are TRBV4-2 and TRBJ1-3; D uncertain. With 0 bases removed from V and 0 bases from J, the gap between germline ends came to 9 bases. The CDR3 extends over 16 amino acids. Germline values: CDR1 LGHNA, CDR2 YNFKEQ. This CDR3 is CASSQDNRNSGNTIYF. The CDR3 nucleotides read TGTGCCAGCAGCCAAGATAACCGCAACTCTGGAAACACCATATATTTT.

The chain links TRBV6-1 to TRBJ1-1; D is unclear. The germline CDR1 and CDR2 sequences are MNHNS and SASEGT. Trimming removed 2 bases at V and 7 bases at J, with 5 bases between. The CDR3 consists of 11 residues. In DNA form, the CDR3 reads TGTGCCAGCAGTGAACTTAGTGAAGCTTTCTTT. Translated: CASSELSEAFF.

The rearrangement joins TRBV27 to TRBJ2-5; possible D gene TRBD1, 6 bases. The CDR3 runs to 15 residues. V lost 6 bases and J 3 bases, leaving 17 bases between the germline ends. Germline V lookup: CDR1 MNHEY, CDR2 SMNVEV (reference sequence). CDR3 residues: CASRDRTAPEETQYF. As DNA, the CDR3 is TGTGCCAGCAGGGACCGGACAGCCCCAGAAGAGACCCAGTACTTC.

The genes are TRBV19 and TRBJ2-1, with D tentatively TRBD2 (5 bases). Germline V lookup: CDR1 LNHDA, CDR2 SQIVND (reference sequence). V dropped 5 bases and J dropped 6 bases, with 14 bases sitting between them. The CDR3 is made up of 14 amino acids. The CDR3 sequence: CASSPSLGGNEQFF. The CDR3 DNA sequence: TGTGCCAGTAGTCCTTCGTTAGGAGGCAATGAGCAGTTCTTC.

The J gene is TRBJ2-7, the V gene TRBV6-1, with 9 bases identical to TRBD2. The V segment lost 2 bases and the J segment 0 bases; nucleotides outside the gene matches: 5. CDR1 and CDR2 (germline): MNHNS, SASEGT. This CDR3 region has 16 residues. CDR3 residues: CASSEQPSGISYEQYF. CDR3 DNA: TGTGCCAGCAGTGAACAACCTAGCGGGATCTCCTACGAGCAGTACTTC.

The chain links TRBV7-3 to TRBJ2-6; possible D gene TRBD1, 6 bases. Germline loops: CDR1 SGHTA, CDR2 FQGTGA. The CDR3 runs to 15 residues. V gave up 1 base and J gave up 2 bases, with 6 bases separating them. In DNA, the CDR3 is TGTGCCAGCAGCTTAAACAGGGCTGGGGCCAACGTCCTGACTTTC. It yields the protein CASSLNRAGANVLTF.

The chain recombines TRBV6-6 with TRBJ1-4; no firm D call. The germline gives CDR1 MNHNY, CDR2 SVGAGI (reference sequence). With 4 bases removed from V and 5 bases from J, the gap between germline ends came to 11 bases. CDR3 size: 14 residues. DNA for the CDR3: TGTGCCAGCAGTTTGGGATCCTTCAATGAAAAACTGTTTTTT. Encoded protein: CASSLGSFNEKLFF.

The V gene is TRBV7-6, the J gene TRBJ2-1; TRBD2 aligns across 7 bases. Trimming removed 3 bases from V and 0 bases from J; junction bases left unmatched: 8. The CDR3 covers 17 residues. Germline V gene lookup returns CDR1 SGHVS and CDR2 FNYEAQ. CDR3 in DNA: TGTGCCAGCAGCTTTGAACCTAGCGGTAGCTCCTACAATGAGCAGTTCTTC. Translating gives CASSFEPSGSSYNEQFF.

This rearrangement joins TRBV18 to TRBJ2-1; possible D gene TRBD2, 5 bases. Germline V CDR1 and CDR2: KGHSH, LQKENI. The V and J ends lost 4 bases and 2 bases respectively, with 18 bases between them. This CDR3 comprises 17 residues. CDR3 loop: CASSLPSGSEAYNEQFF. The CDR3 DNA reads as TGTGCCAGCTCACTTCCAAGTGGTAGCGAGGCCTACAATGAGCAGTTCTTC. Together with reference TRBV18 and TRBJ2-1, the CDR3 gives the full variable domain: NAGVMQNPRHLVRRRGQEARLRCSPMKGHSHVYWYRQLPEEGLKFMVYLQKENIIDESGMPKERFSAEFPKEGPSILRIQQVVRGDSAAYFCASSLPSGSEAYNEQFFGPGTRLTVL.

The CDR3: CASNGLGNEQFF. The CDR3 DNA is TGTGCCAGCAATGGACTCGGGAATGAGCAGTTCTTC. The chain couples TRBV27 to TRBJ2-1; weak D call: TRBD2 (5 bases). CDR3 length equals 12 residues. Germline V lookup: CDR1 MNHEY, CDR2 SMNVEV (reference sequence). Trimming pared 7 bases from V and 7 bases from J, leaving 11 bases between.

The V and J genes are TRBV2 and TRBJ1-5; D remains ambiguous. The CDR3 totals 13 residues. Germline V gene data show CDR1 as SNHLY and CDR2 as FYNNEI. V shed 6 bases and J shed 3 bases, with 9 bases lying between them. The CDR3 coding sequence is TGTGCCAGCAGCCTCAGTATCAATCAGCCCCAGCATTTT. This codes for CASSLSINQPQHF.

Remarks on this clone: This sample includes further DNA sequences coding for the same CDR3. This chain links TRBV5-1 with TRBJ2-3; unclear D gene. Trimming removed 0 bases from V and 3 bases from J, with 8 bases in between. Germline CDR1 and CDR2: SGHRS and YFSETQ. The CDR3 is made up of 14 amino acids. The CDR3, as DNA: TGCGCCAGCAGCTTGGGTCCCGGGACAGATACGCAGTATTTT. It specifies CASSLGPGTDTQYF.